This record covers a single T cell receptor beta chain. Its antigen target is currently unknown. There are no base qualities to consult, and no much larger clone falls within one base. For sequencing of the TCRbeta CDR3 region, genomic DNA was extracted from the sorted cells. The immunoSEQ Assay was used for sequencing of TCRbeta CDR3 regions. TCRdb mirrors the immuneACCESS table, restricted to in-frame sequences. Some clones are absent from its copies; in checked studies, under half trace to an unresolved V gene, and the reason for the others is unknown. The sample records 85,000 to 130,000 clones, 90% of which are singletons. Approximately 0.48% of the sample belongs to the ten largest clones. The source of the sample is a study of OX40 agonist ivuxolimab in advanced cancers. Notes on the research overall: Ivuxolimab was an agonistic, fully human IgG2 monoclonal antibody directed against OX40 (CD134), a costimulatory receptor. Intravenous ivuxolimab was administered to patients every 2 weeks at six dose levels: 0.01, 0.1, 0.3, 1.5, 3 and 10 mg/kg. Of the roughly 54 patients in dose escalation, some 20 had hepatocellular carcinoma, about 15 had melanoma, 9 had renal cell carcinoma and 9 had head and neck cancer. A male proportion of nearly 85% and a mean age of roughly 55 years, ranging from roughly 23 to 79, were recorded for the dose-escalation cohort. Prior anti-PD-1, anti-PD-L1 or anti-CTLA-4 therapy was permitted, and checkpoint inhibitors had been received by about 37% of dose-escalation patients. Partial responses occurred in three dose-escalation patients, of whom one had hepatocellular carcinoma and two had cutaneous melanoma. Peripheral TCRbeta sequencing aimed to test whether ivuxolimab altered TCR sequence diversity and caused clonal T-cell expansion. The paper reports the monotherapy dose-escalation portion (N ≈ 52 patients) of the phase I ivuxolimab trial.

The trial excluded patients who had a history of autoimmune disease or who were on systemic immunosuppression. In every dose cohort, peripheral blood was drawn for TCR sequencing at baseline, cycle 4 day 1, and cycle 7 day 1. The samples were taken from a phase I, first-in-human, multicenter, open-label dose-escalation trial of ivuxolimab. Adults with locally advanced or metastatic head and neck squamous cell, hepatocellular, melanoma or renal cell carcinoma were enrolled in the trial. Before TCR sequencing, CD4+ and CD8+ T cells were separately sorted from peripheral blood. The full study reports these points: After ivuxolimab, CD8+ T cells had more expanded clones than CD4+ T cells on average. Clonal expansion of both CD4+ and CD8+ blood T cells was observed from baseline to week 6 at doses 0.1 to 3.0 mg/kg. Low levels of normalized T-cell clonal expansion were also seen in some nonresponding patients. In the 0.1-3.0 mg/kg groups, partial responders had among the lowest normalized peripheral clonal expansion, particularly in CD8+ T cells. The antigen specificity of the peripheral T cells that underwent clonal expansion was not determined.

Trimming removed 6 bases from V and 7 bases from J; the gene matches leave 8 bases unexplained. CDR1 MDHEN and CDR2 SYDVKM were looked up in the germline V gene. The CDR3, cysteine through phenylalanine, is 13 amino acids long. Just CDR3 DNA is preserved here, 39 bases in frame from base 1. This clonotype was sampled from an adult with an advanced solid tumor such as melanoma, head and neck, liver or kidney cancer. The sequenced sample was CD4+ or CD8+ T cells sorted from blood, obtained in a trial of the OX40 agonist ivuxolimab. Recombination joined TRBV28 with TRBJ1-2, with 7 junctional bases fitting TRBD1. Here is the DNA: TGTGCCAGCAGACCTACAGGGGCGGGTGGCTACACCTTC. This gives the protein CASRPTGAGGYTF.